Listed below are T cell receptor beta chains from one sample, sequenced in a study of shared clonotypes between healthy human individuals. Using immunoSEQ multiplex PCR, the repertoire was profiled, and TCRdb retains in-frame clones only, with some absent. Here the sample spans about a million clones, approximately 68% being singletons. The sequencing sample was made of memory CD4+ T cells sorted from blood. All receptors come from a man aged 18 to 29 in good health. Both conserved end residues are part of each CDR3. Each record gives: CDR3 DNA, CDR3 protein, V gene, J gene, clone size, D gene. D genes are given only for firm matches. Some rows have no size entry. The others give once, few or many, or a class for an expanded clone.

cdr3_nt: TGTGCCAGCTTCCTAGCGGGGGGCACAGATACGCAGTATTTT
cdr3_aa: CASFLAGGTDTQYF
v_call: TRBV14
j_call: TRBJ2-3
clone_size: NA
d_call: TRBD2

cdr3_nt: TGCGCCAGCAGCTTCGGACAGGGAGAAAATCAGCCCCAGCATTTT
cdr3_aa: CASSFGQGENQPQHF
v_call: TRBV5-1
j_call: TRBJ1-5
clone_size: NA
d_call: TRBD1

cdr3_nt: TGTGCCAGCAGCAAGGGACTTGCCGGCGGGGAGCTGTTTTTT
cdr3_aa: CASSKGLAGGELFF
v_call: TRBV5-8
j_call: TRBJ2-2
clone_size: few
d_call: NA

cdr3_nt: TGTGCCAGCAGTGAACACGTTGGGGGCAGGAACACTGAAGCTTTCTTT
cdr3_aa: CASSEHVGGRNTEAFF
v_call: TRBV6-1
j_call: TRBJ1-1
clone_size: once
d_call: NA

cdr3_nt: TGTGCCAGCAGGGCAGGGGGCATACAGCCCCAGCATTTT
cdr3_aa: CASRAGGIQPQHF
v_call: TRBV6-1
j_call: TRBJ1-5
clone_size: NA
d_call: TRBD1

cdr3_nt: TGTGCCAGCTCACCCGGGACTATCTCGACCGGGGAGCTGTTTTTT
cdr3_aa: CASSPGTISTGELFF
v_call: TRBV18
j_call: TRBJ2-2
clone_size: NA
d_call: TRBD2

cdr3_nt: TGTGCCAGCAGCCTCCCGACAGGGGGCTCCTACAATGAGCAGTTCTTC
cdr3_aa: CASSLPTGGSYNEQFF
v_call: TRBV5-4
j_call: TRBJ2-1
clone_size: few
d_call: TRBD1

cdr3_nt: TGTGCCAGCGCCACGGGGCCCACCTACGAGCAGTACTTC
cdr3_aa: CASATGPTYEQYF
v_call: TRBV28
j_call: TRBJ2-7
clone_size: NA
d_call: NA

cdr3_nt: TGTGCCTGGAGACCGCCATGGGATGGAAACACCATATATTTT
cdr3_aa: CAWRPPWDGNTIYF
v_call: TRBV30
j_call: TRBJ1-3
clone_size: NA
d_call: NA

cdr3_nt: TGTGCCAGCAGTTTATCGGAGGGACATGGTTATTCACCCCTCCACTTT
cdr3_aa: CASSLSEGHGYSPLHF
v_call: TRBV28
j_call: TRBJ1-6
clone_size: NA
d_call: NA

cdr3_nt: TGTGCCAGCAGCTCCTCAGGGGGCTCCACGGGCGAGCAGTACTTC
cdr3_aa: CASSSSGGSTGEQYF
v_call: TRBV7-6
j_call: TRBJ2-7
clone_size: few
d_call: TRBD1

cdr3_nt: TGCGCCAGCAGCTTGGGGACTAGCGGGAGAGATCCATCCTACGAGCAGTACTTC
cdr3_aa: CASSLGTSGRDPSYEQYF
v_call: TRBV5-1
j_call: TRBJ2-7
clone_size: NA
d_call: TRBD2

cdr3_nt: TGTGCCAGCAGCGTAGGGTCAACTAATGAAAAACTGTTTTTT
cdr3_aa: CASSVGSTNEKLFF
v_call: TRBV5-4
j_call: TRBJ1-4
clone_size: NA
d_call: NA

cdr3_nt: TGTGCCAGCAGTTATGTCGGGGACTATGGCTACACCTTC
cdr3_aa: CASSYVGDYGYTF
v_call: TRBV6-6
j_call: TRBJ1-2
clone_size: NA
d_call: NA

cdr3_nt: TGCGCCAGCAGTTCGATTCGAGAGACCCAGTACTTC
cdr3_aa: CASSSIRETQYF
v_call: TRBV5-1
j_call: TRBJ2-5
clone_size: NA
d_call: NA

cdr3_nt: TGCGCCAGCAGCCGCGGGGGGAACTCCTACGAGCAGTACTTC
cdr3_aa: CASSRGGNSYEQYF
v_call: TRBV5-1
j_call: TRBJ2-7
clone_size: NA
d_call: TRBD2

cdr3_nt: TGTGCCAGCAGCACCAATGGGGGGCAAGAGACCCAGTACTTC
cdr3_aa: CASSTNGGQETQYF
v_call: TRBV11-2
j_call: TRBJ2-5
clone_size: NA
d_call: NA

cdr3_nt: TGCGCCAGCGGCCCAGGGACAGCAGGCTCCTACGAGCAGTACTTC
cdr3_aa: CASGPGTAGSYEQYF
v_call: TRBV5-1
j_call: TRBJ2-7
clone_size: NA
d_call: TRBD1

cdr3_nt: TGTGCCAGCAGCCCCGTCGGCGGGGCAGCTTATGGCTACACCTTC
cdr3_aa: CASSPVGGAAYGYTF
v_call: TRBV6-5
j_call: TRBJ1-2
clone_size: NA
d_call: NA

cdr3_nt: TGTGCCAGCAGCGGTCTGTTTGGAAACACCATATATTTT
cdr3_aa: CASSGLFGNTIYF
v_call: TRBV7-2
j_call: TRBJ1-3
clone_size: many
d_call: NA

cdr3_nt: TGTGCCTGGAGTGAAGGGAATGGTGGCTACACCTTC
cdr3_aa: CAWSEGNGGYTF
v_call: TRBV30
j_call: TRBJ1-2
clone_size: few
d_call: NA

cdr3_nt: TGTGCCAGTAGTGGTGGCCGCGGGGGGCTGAACACCGGGGAGCTGTTTTTT
cdr3_aa: CASSGGRGGLNTGELFF
v_call: TRBV19
j_call: TRBJ2-2
clone_size: few
d_call: TRBD2

cdr3_nt: TGTGCCTGGAGTGTCCCGACAGCCCGCGAGCAGTACTTC
cdr3_aa: CAWSVPTAREQYF
v_call: TRBV30
j_call: TRBJ2-7
clone_size: NA
d_call: NA

cdr3_nt: TGTGCCAGCAGAGTGGCGGGCTCCTACGAGCAGTACTTC
cdr3_aa: CASRVAGSYEQYF
v_call: TRBV14
j_call: TRBJ2-7
clone_size: NA
d_call: NA

cdr3_nt: TGTGCCAGCATCTCCGGGTTGGCGGGAGGCCAAGAGACCCAGTACTTC
cdr3_aa: CASISGLAGGQETQYF
v_call: TRBV2
j_call: TRBJ2-5
clone_size: NA
d_call: TRBD2

cdr3_nt: TGTGCCAGCAGCCGTACAGGGGTTAGCAATCAGCCCCAGCATTTT
cdr3_aa: CASSRTGVSNQPQHF
v_call: TRBV6-6
j_call: TRBJ1-5
clone_size: NA
d_call: TRBD1